These T cell receptor beta chains were read from a single sample in a study of metastatic and nonmetastatic thyroid tumors. TCRdb reprocessed the PCR reads via MiXCR. The sample carries about 30,000 clones, approximately 25% recorded once. The sequenced sample consisted of blood. These receptors were taken from a female donor with papillary thyroid cancer or a benign thyroid nodule (not recorded which). Some clones in this sample may be carry-over from other donors' samples. The CDR3 runs from the conserved cysteine through the conserved F or W. A D gene is named only where the DNA matches it firmly. Only part of the rows carry a size: once, few, many, or a class if the clone is expanded.

CDR3 protein: CASRYGTSGGKEQFF; CDR3 DNA: TGTGCCAGCAGATACGGGACTAGCGGGGGTAAAGAGCAGTTCTTC; clone size: -; V gene: TRBV2; D gene: TRBD2; J gene: TRBJ2-1
CDR3 protein: CASSLLRSSGYGYTF; CDR3 DNA: TGTGCCAGCAGCTTATTGAGGAGTTCGGGCTATGGCTACACCTTC; clone size: -; V gene: TRBV7-8; D gene: -; J gene: TRBJ1-2
CDR3 protein: CASSYRQNQGETQYF; CDR3 DNA: TGTGCCAGCAGCTATCGACAAAACCAGGGGGAGACCCAGTACTTC; clone size: many; V gene: TRBV7-9; D gene: -; J gene: TRBJ2-5
CDR3 protein: CASRLTTGEDHEQYF; CDR3 DNA: TGTGCCAGCAGGCTAACCACAGGGGAGGATCACGAGCAGTACTTC; clone size: -; V gene: TRBV6-1; D gene: -; J gene: TRBJ2-7
CDR3 protein: CSAGRLVGTDTQYF; CDR3 DNA: TGCAGTGCTGGAAGACTAGTTGGTACAGATACGCAGTATTTT; clone size: -; V gene: TRBV20-1; D gene: -; J gene: TRBJ2-3
CDR3 protein: CASKQRTYNEQFF; CDR3 DNA: TGTGCCAGCAAGCAGCGGACCTACAATGAGCAGTTCTTC; clone size: many; V gene: TRBV2; D gene: -; J gene: TRBJ2-1
CDR3 protein: CASSLDQGGTGELFF; CDR3 DNA: TGCGCCAGCAGCTTGGATCAGGGGGGAACCGGGGAGCTGTTTTTT; clone size: many; V gene: TRBV5-1; D gene: -; J gene: TRBJ2-2
CDR3 protein: CASSSGVGETLFF; CDR3 DNA: TGTGCCAGCAGCTCCGGGGTGGGTGAAACACTGTTTTTT; clone size: -; V gene: TRBV7-3; D gene: -; J gene: TRBJ1-4
CDR3 protein: CASSLFQGQGYEQYF; CDR3 DNA: TGTGCCAGCAGTTTATTTCAGGGACAGGGTTACGAGCAGTACTTC; clone size: -; V gene: TRBV28; D gene: TRBD1; J gene: TRBJ2-7
CDR3 protein: CASGRAQYGYTF; CDR3 DNA: TGTGCCAGCGGGAGGGCTCAGTATGGCTACACCTTC; clone size: many; V gene: TRBV28; D gene: -; J gene: TRBJ1-2
CDR3 protein: CASLAATYNEQFF; CDR3 DNA: TGTGCCAGTCTAGCGGCCACCTACAATGAGCAGTTCTTC; clone size: many; V gene: TRBV2; D gene: TRBD2; J gene: TRBJ2-1
CDR3 protein: CSVGFGQGYEQYF; CDR3 DNA: TGCAGCGTTGGCTTTGGACAGGGATACGAGCAGTACTTC; clone size: many; V gene: TRBV29-1; D gene: TRBD1; J gene: TRBJ2-7
CDR3 protein: CASSLSYYQPQHF; CDR3 DNA: TGTGCCAGCAGCTTATCGTATTATCAGCCCCAGCATTTT; clone size: -; V gene: TRBV7-2; D gene: -; J gene: TRBJ1-5
CDR3 protein: CASTLTSLHEQYF; CDR3 DNA: TGTGCCAGCACCTTAACTAGCTTGCACGAGCAGTACTTC; clone size: -; V gene: TRBV7-8; D gene: -; J gene: TRBJ2-7
CDR3 protein: CATSGTGMSMNTEAFF; CDR3 DNA: TGTGCCACCTCCGGGACAGGAATGTCCATGAACACTGAAGCTTTCTTT; clone size: many; V gene: TRBV15; D gene: TRBD1; J gene: TRBJ1-1